This T cell receptor (beta chain) was sequenced during a study of shared clonotypes between healthy human individuals. In germline, CDR1 is WSHSY, CDR2 SAAADI. The CDR3 is made up of 11 amino acids. The germline V and J ends were trimmed by 8 bases and 7 bases, with 11 bases remaining between them. Deep-level settings were used for running the assay. Each PCR replicate run on unsorted PBMC took in approximately 300 ng DNA, about 30,000 T cell genomes. Repertoires were generated with immunoSEQ multiplex PCR, while TCRdb's copy carries only in-frame clones and drops some. Among roughly 510,000 clones, 60% to 80% were seen once, and the ten largest hold approximately 13%.

The receptor comes from a woman in her thirties or forties in good health. Some clones in this sample may be carry-over from other donors' samples. The specimen sequenced was PBMCs. The rearrangement uses TRBV10-2 and TRBJ1-2; D might be TRBD1 (6 bases). CDR3 nucleotide sequence: TGCGCCAGCGGTACAGGGAGTGGCTACACCTTC. Its translation is CASGTGSGYTF.